Following are 20 T cell receptor beta chains from one sample sequenced in a study of cytomegalovirus exposure and HLA in healthy donors. A multiplex PCR was run with 60 Vbeta primers and 13 Jbeta primers. Profiled with immunoSEQ multiplex PCR; TCRdb holds only in-frame clones, not every one. The sample holds 150,000 to 200,000 clones; around 80% are singletons and the top ten take more than 1.5%. Sequencing input: PBMCs. These receptors all stem from a man aged 18 to 35 in good health and CMV-seronegative.

The chain is built from TRBV7-9 and TRBJ1-2; no clear D gene. Trimming left V 1 base short and J 0 bases short, with 9 bases between. This CDR3 has 15 residues. Per the germline V gene, CDR1 is SEHNR and CDR2 is FQNEAQ (reference sequence). The CDR3 DNA reads TGTGCCAGCAGCTTAGTGGTGGAGCCTAACTATGGCTACACCTTC. Translation: CASSLVVEPNYGYTF.

This clone was detected only once. The chain carries TRBV9 and TRBJ2-5, with 7 bases lining up with TRBD2. The assigned J gene may be wrong: the sequence end matches TRBJ2-7 better. This CDR3 has 14 amino acids. Germline-derived CDR1 and CDR2 are SGDLS and YYNGEE. Here the CDR3 reads CASSVGAGLYEQYF. The DNA for the CDR3 is TGTGCCAGCAGCGTCGGAGCGGGACTCTACGAGCAGTACTTC.

The chain carries TRBV7-6 and TRBJ2-3, with TRBD2 matching 11 bases. Germline CDR1 and CDR2: SGHVS and FNYEAQ. The CDR3 length is 21 residues. Trimming removed 5 bases from V and 0 bases from J; junction bases left unmatched: 19. The CDR3, as DNA: TGTGCCAGCAGCCTGAAGCCGGGAGTGTCTAGCGGGGGGCTAAGCACAGATACGCAGTATTTT. Translating it yields CASSLKPGVSSGGLSTDTQYF.

V is TRBV12-2 and J is TRBJ1-2. TRBV12-2 is listed as a pseudogene. This CDR3 has 13 residues. CDR3: CASRLWGEGGYTF. In DNA, the CDR3 is TGTGCAAGTCGCTTATGGGGGGAGGGTGGCTACACCTTC.

The chain links TRBV19 to TRBJ2-3; a weak D match, TRBD1 (5 bases). The germline V gene has CDR1 LNHDA and CDR2 SQIVND (reference sequence). CDR3 length: 14 residues. Trimming pared 8 bases from V and 4 bases from J, leaving 16 bases between. For the CDR3, the DNA is TGTGCCAGTGGCCTGGGGCTCGCGGCAGATACGCAGTATTTT. The encoded protein is CASGLGLAADTQYF.

The V call is TRBV5-1, the J call TRBJ1-2; D is unclear. Germline values: CDR1 SGHRS, CDR2 YFSETQ. Trimming cost V 0 bases and J 4 bases, with 19 bases left between them. The CDR3 is made up of 17 amino acids. CDR3 protein: CASSLGGTPTMSYGYTF. CDR3 DNA sequence: TGCGCCAGCAGCTTGGGTGGAACCCCGACAATGAGCTATGGCTACACCTTC. The variable domain in full, with the rest retrieved from reference TRBV5-1 and TRBJ1-2, is KAGVTQTPRYLIKTRGQQVTLSCSPISGHRSVSWYQQTPGQGLQFLFEYFSETQRNKGNFPGRFSGRQFSNSRSEMNVSTLELGDSALYLCASSLGGTPTMSYGYTFGSGTRLTVV.

V gene TRBV14 combines with J gene TRBJ2-7, with TRBD1 matching 11 bases. Germline CDR1 and CDR2: SGHDN and FVKESK. The trim removed 1 base at V and 12 bases at J, leaving 8 bases unmatched. The CDR3 spans 14 residues. CDR3 in DNA: TGTGCCAGCAGCCAAGCCGGGACAGGGGGACGACCGTACTTC. Translation gives CASSQAGTGGRPYF. Using reference TRBV14 and TRBJ2-7 for the parts outside the CDR3, the full variable domain is EAGVTQFPSHSVIEKGQTVTLRCDPISGHDNLYWYRRVMGKEIKFLLHFVKESKQDESGMPNNRFLAERTGGTYSTLKVQPAELEDSGVYFCASSQAGTGGRPYFGPGTRLTVT.

In its sample, this clone was seen once. The V gene is TRBV5-4, the J gene TRBJ1-6; the match to TRBD1 covers 10 bases. This CDR3 contains 15 residues. CDR1 is SGHNT and CDR2 is YYREEE in the germline V gene (reference sequence). Trimming at V came to 4 bases and at J to 7 bases, leaving 5 bases not matched to a gene. CDR3 DNA: TGTGCCAGCAGCCACTCGGGACAGGGGAATTCACCCCTCCACTTT. Its protein product is CASSHSGQGNSPLHF.

This clone was detected only once. The genes are TRBV28 and TRBJ1-3, with 8 positions matching TRBD1. The CDR3 is made up of 14 amino acids. V shed 6 bases and J 4 bases; nucleotides not matched to a gene: 5. Germline-derived CDR1 and CDR2 are MDHEN and SYDVKM. CDR3 in DNA: TGTGCCAGCAGCTTCGGGACAGGCGGAAACACCATATATTTT. As protein: CASSFGTGGNTIYF.

The chain carries TRBV10-3 and TRBJ1-3; possibly TRBD1 for D (5 bases). Germline assignment: CDR1 ENHRY and CDR2 SYGVKD. V lost 2 bases and J 1 base, leaving 18 bases between the germline ends. This CDR3 contains 18 residues. The CDR3 reads CAISELAQVQGSGNTIYF. The DNA of the CDR3 is TGTGCCATCAGTGAGCTCGCACAAGTCCAGGGATCTGGAAACACCATATATTTT.

The gene calls are TRBV13 and TRBJ2-5; D remains ambiguous. The assigned J gene may be wrong: the sequence end matches TRBJ2-7 better. The CDR3 consists of 14 residues. CDR1 and CDR2 (germline): PRHDT, FYEKMQ (reference sequence). CDR3 coding DNA: TGTGCCAGCAGCTTAGAGGTCACAAACTACGAGCAGTACTTC. Encoded protein: CASSLEVTNYEQYF.

The gene calls are TRBV6-5 and TRBJ2-2, with no clear D. Trimming took off 2 bases at V and 4 bases at J, with 14 bases between the two ends. The CDR3 sequence is 16 residues long. Germline CDR1 MNHEY, CDR2 SVGAGI. In DNA, the CDR3 is TGTGCCAGCAGTTACCGTCGTGCGAGGAGCACCGGGGAGCTGTTTTTT. Protein: CASSYRRARSTGELFF.

The J gene is TRBJ1-5, the V gene TRBV7-9, with TRBD1 as a possible D gene (6 bases). Germline V CDR1 and CDR2: SEHNR, FQNEAQ (reference sequence). The ends were cut back, 5 bases at V and 1 base at J, with 9 bases in the middle. This CDR3 has 14 amino acids. The CDR3 protein is CASSPQGSNQPQHF. CDR3 DNA sequence: TGTGCCAGCAGCCCACAGGGAAGCAATCAGCCCCAGCATTTT.

The chain links TRBV4-3 to TRBJ2-6; 10 nucleotides align to TRBD2. Germline V CDR1 and CDR2: LGHNA, YSLEER. The trim removed 0 bases at V and 2 bases at J, leaving 13 bases unmatched. The CDR3 has 21 residues. CDR3 in amino acids: CASSQDDIGSSGSPGANVLTF. The CDR3 nucleotides read TGCGCCAGCAGCCAAGACGATATAGGGTCTAGCGGGAGCCCTGGGGCCAACGTCCTGACTTTC.

V gene TRBV2 combines with J gene TRBJ2-7, with TRBD2 identical over 12 bases. The CDR3 contains 15 residues. The junction had 2 bases not matched to a gene; V was cut back by 3 bases and J by 2 bases. Per the germline V gene, CDR1 is SNHLY and CDR2 is FYNNEI. In DNA, the CDR3 is TGTGCCAGCAGTGACGGACTAGCGGGGACCTACGAGCAGTACTTC. Translated, it gives CASSDGLAGTYEQYF. Full variable domain (rest looked up from reference TRBV2 and TRBJ2-7): EPEVTQTPSHQVTQMGQEVILRCVPISNHLYFYWYRQILGQKVEFLVSFYNNEISEKSEIFDDQFSVERPDGSNFTLKIRSTKLEDSAMYFCASSDGLAGTYEQYFGPGTRLTVT.

The chain uses TRBV9 and TRBJ2-2; maybe TRBD1 (5 bases). V shed 5 bases and J shed 0 bases, with 8 bases lying between them. CDR1 is SGDLS, CDR2 YYNGEE, per germline. There are 14 residues in the CDR3. The CDR3 reads CASRQGPNTGELFF. The CDR3 bases are TGTGCCAGCAGGCAGGGTCCGAACACCGGGGAGCTGTTTTTT.

The chain joins TRBV28 to TRBJ1-3, with a possible D match to TRBD1 (6 bases). Trimming cost V 4 bases and J 0 bases, with 16 bases left between them. The CDR3 length is 17 residues. CDR1 MDHEN and CDR2 SYDVKM come from the germline V gene. CDR3 region: CASSWWQGSSSGNTIYF. DNA for the CDR3: TGTGCCAGCAGTTGGTGGCAGGGGTCCTCCTCTGGAAACACCATATATTTT.

The rearrangement uses TRBV6-6 and TRBJ1-2, with 7 bases matching TRBD1. In germline, CDR1 is MNHNY, CDR2 SVGAGI (reference sequence). This CDR3 contains 16 residues. V was clipped by 2 bases and J by 2 bases; unmatched bases: 8. In nucleotides, the CDR3 is TGTGCCAGCAGTTACATACGACAGGGAGGAAACTATGGCTACACCTTC. Residues: CASSYIRQGGNYGYTF.

CDR3 protein: CATSTWTSGVRVNEQFF. Written as DNA, the CDR3 is TGTGCCACCAGCACATGGACTAGCGGGGTTCGAGTAAATGAGCAGTTCTTC. The rearrangement joins TRBV15 to TRBJ2-1; TRBD2 matches at 12 bases. The CDR3 covers 17 residues. From germline, CDR1 is LNHNV and CDR2 YYDKDF (reference sequence). V was clipped by 4 bases and J by 7 bases; unmatched bases: 11. Supplemented by reference TRBV15 and TRBJ2-1, the full variable domain reads DAMVIQNPRYQVTQFGKPVTLSCSQTLNHNVMYWYQQKSSQAPKLLFHYYDKDFNNEADTPDNFQSRRPNTSFCFLDIRSPGLGDTAMYLCATSTWTSGVRVNEQFFGPGTRLTVL.

The chain uses TRBV28 and TRBJ2-3; TRBD2 matches 13 bases. The germline V gene has CDR1 MDHEN and CDR2 SYDVKM. J was trimmed by 6 bases and V by 6 bases; bases with no gene match: 9. This CDR3 has 16 residues. The CDR3 here is CASSPGLAGAADTQYF. The CDR3 coding sequence is TGTGCCAGCAGCCCCGGACTAGCGGGAGCGGCGGATACGCAGTATTTT.